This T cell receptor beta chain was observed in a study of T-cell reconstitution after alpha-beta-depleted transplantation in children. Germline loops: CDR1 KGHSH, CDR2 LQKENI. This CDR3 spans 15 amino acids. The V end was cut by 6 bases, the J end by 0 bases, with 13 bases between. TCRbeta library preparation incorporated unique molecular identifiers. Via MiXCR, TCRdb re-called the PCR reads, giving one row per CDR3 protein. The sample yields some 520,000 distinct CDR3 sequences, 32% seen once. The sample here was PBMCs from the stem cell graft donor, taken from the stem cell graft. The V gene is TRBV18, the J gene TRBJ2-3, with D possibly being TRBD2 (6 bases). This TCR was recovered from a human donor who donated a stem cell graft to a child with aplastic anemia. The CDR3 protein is CASSNVAGSTDTQYF. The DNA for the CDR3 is TGTGCCAGCTCCAATGTCGCGGGAAGCACAGATACGCAGTATTTT.